The 9 T cell receptor beta chains reported below all come from one sample, sequenced in a study of shared clonotypes between healthy human individuals. The assay was immunoSEQ multiplex PCR, and TCRdb's table has in-frame clones only and misses some. The sample has millions of clones, just over 90% seen once; the top ten hold more than 0.12%. The source material was naive CD4+ T cells sorted from blood. Indicated subset: CD45RA+ positively selected. Receptors were obtained from a man in his late teens or twenties in good health.

The chain recombines TRBV6-5 with TRBJ2-1; 9 bases agree with TRBD1. This CDR3 contains 13 residues. Losses at the gene ends were 7 bases for V and 6 bases for J; bases not matched to a gene: 4. Looked up from germline, CDR1 is MNHEY and CDR2 is SVGAGI. DNA of the CDR3: TGTGCCAGCACAGGGGGACAGGGCAATGAGCAGTTCTTC. It codes for CASTGGQGNEQFF.

This rearrangement joins TRBV7-9 to TRBJ1-1, with a tentative D call TRBD1 (5 bases). This CDR3 has 15 amino acids. The V end was cut by 4 bases, the J end by 0 bases, with 12 bases between. Germline loops: CDR1 SEHNR, CDR2 FQNEAQ (reference sequence). The CDR3 DNA follows: TGTGCCAGCAGCTCCGGGGGGACCTTGAACACTGAAGCTTTCTTT. This encodes CASSSGGTLNTEAFF. Together with reference TRBV7-9 and TRBJ1-1, the CDR3 gives the full variable domain: DTGVSQNPRHKITKRGQNVTFRCDPISEHNRLYWYRQTLGQGPEFLTYFQNEAQLEKSRLLSDRFSAERPKGSFSTLEIQRTEQGDSAMYLCASSSGGTLNTEAFFGQGTRLTVV.

As for this clone: Additional DNA sequences in this sample encode the identical CDR3. The genes are TRBV5-1 and TRBJ1-6; the D is unclear. Germline V gene data show CDR1 as SGHRS and CDR2 as YFSETQ. The V end was cut by 1 base, the J end by 0 bases, with 5 bases between. The CDR3 contains 15 residues. CDR3 nucleotides: TGCGCCAGCAGCTTGTCAAGCTCCTATAATTCACCCCTCCACTTT. Its translation: CASSLSSSYNSPLHF.

This clone was seen just once. The V and J genes are TRBV19 and TRBJ2-2; 9 bases are shared with TRBD1. This CDR3 contains 16 residues. CDR1 is LNHDA and CDR2 is SQIVND in the germline V gene (reference sequence). Trimming took 5 bases from V and 4 from J; bases not matched to a gene: 8. The CDR3 protein is CASSSTGGLSTGELFF. DNA for the CDR3: TGTGCCAGTAGTTCAACAGGGGGCCTTAGCACCGGGGAGCTGTTTTTT.

About this clone itself: Other DNA variants within this sample encode the same CDR3. The chain joins TRBV19 to TRBJ2-7, with 9 bases fitting TRBD1. This CDR3 region has 14 residues. The germline CDR1 and CDR2 sequences are LNHDA and SQIVND (reference sequence). V gave up 4 bases and J gave up 1 base; unmatched junction bases: 2. CDR3 residues: CASSTGTGSYEQYF. The CDR3 DNA reads as TGTGCCAGTAGTACCGGGACAGGGTCCTACGAGCAGTACTTC.

This rearrangement joins TRBV4-1 to TRBJ1-6; D is uncertain. V gave up 0 bases and J gave up 7 bases, with 4 bases separating them. The CDR3 totals 13 residues. Germline V gene lookup returns CDR1 MGHRA and CDR2 YSYEKL. The CDR3 nucleotides are TGCGCCAGCAGCCAAGACCACAATTCACCCCTCCACTTT. The encoded protein is CASSQDHNSPLHF.

The sample holds a few counts of this clone. This same CDR3 is encoded by further DNA sequences in the sample. The chain joins TRBV18 to TRBJ2-3, with 9 bases aligning to TRBD1. The V and J ends lost 0 bases and 3 bases, in that order; junction bases with no gene match: 1. Germline values: CDR1 KGHSH, CDR2 LQKENI. This CDR3 region has 15 residues. The CDR3 loop reads CASSPPGQGTDTQYF. The CDR3 DNA is TGTGCCAGCTCACCACCGGGACAGGGAACAGATACGCAGTATTTT.

The rearrangement joins TRBV9 to TRBJ2-1; tentative D call: TRBD2 (5 bases). The germline gives CDR1 SGDLS, CDR2 YYNGEE. V lost 1 base and J 2 bases, leaving 10 bases between the germline ends. The length of the CDR3 is 15 residues. The CDR3 DNA is TGTGCCAGCAGCGTAATGAGCGGACCCTACAATGAGCAGTTCTTC. It yields the protein CASSVMSGPYNEQFF.

The V call is TRBV6-1, the J call TRBJ1-5; a weak D match, TRBD1 (5 bases). V was pared by 6 bases and J by 7 bases, with 13 bases between. Germline CDR1 reads MNHNS; CDR2 reads SASEGT. This CDR3 is built from 13 residues. DNA of the CDR3: TGTGCCAGCAGACAAAGGGACGGCCAGCCCCAGCATTTT. Amino acid sequence: CASRQRDGQPQHF.